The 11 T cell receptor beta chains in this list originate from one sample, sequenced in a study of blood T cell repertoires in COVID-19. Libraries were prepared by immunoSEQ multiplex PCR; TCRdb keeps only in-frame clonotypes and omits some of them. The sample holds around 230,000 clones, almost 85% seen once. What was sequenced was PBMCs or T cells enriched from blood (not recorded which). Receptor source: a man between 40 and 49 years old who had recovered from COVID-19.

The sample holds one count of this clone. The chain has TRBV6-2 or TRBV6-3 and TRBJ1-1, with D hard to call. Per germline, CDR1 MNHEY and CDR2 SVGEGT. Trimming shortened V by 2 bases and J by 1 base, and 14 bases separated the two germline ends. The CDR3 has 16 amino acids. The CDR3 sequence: CASSYLGVTENTEAFF. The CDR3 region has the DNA TGTGCCAGCAGTTACCTGGGAGTGACGGAGAACACTGAAGCTTTCTTT.

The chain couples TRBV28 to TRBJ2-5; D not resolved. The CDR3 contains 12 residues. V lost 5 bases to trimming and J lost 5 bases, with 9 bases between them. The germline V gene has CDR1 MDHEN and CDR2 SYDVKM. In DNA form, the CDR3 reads TGTGCCAGCAGTCTTGTTCGGGAGACCCAGTACTTC. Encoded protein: CASSLVRETQYF.

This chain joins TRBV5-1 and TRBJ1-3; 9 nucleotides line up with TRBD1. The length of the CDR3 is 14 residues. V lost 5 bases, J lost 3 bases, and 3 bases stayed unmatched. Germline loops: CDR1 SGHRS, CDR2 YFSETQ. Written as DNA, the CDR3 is TGCGCCAGCAGAGGACAGGGGTTTGGAAACACCATATATTTT. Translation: CASRGQGFGNTIYF.

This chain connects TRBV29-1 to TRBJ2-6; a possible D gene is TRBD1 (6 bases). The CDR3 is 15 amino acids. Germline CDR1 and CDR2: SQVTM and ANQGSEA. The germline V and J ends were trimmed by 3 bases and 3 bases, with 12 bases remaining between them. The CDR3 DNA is TGCAGCGTTGAGGGGGCGCAGTTTGGGGCCAACGTCCTGACTTTC. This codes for CSVEGAQFGANVLTF.

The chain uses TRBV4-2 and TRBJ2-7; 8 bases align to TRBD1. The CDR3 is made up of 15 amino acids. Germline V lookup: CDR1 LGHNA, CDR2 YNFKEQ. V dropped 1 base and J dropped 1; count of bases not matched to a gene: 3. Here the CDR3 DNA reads TGTGCCAGCAGCCAAGTCTGGACAGGGTCCTACGAGCAGTACTTC. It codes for CASSQVWTGSYEQYF.

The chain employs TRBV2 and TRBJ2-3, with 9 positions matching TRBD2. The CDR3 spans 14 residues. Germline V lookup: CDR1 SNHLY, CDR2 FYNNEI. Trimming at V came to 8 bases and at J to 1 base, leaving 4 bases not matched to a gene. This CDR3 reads CASVAGEGTDTQYF. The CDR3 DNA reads TGTGCCAGCGTAGCGGGGGAGGGCACAGATACGCAGTATTTT. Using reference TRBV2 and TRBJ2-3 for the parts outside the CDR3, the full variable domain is EPEVTQTPSHQVTQMGQEVILRCVPISNHLYFYWYRQILGQKVEFLVSFYNNEISEKSEIFDDQFSVERPDGSNFTLKIRSTKLEDSAMYFCASVAGEGTDTQYFGPGTRLTVL.

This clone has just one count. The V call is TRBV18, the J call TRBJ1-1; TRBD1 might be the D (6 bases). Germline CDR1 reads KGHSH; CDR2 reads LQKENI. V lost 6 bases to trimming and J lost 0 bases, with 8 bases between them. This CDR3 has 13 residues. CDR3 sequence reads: CASSQGLNTEAFF. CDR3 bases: TGTGCCAGCTCCCAGGGGTTGAACACTGAAGCTTTCTTT.

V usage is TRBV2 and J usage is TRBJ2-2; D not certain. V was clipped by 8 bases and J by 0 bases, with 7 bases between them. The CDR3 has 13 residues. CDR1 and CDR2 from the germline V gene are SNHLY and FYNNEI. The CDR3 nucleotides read TGTGCCAGCTCTCCCGCGAACACCGGGGAGCTGTTTTTT. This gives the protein CASSPANTGELFF.

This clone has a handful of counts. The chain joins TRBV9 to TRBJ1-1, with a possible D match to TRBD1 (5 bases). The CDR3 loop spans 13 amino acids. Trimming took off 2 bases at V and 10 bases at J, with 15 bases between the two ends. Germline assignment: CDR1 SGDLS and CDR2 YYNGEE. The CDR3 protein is CASSVDGKQGAFF. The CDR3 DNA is TGTGCCAGCAGCGTGGATGGTAAGCAGGGAGCTTTCTTT.

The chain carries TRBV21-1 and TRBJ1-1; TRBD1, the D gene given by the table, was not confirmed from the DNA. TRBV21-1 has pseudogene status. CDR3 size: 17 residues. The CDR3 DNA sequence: TGTGCCAGCAGCTATCAAGGCCAGGGGTTAGAGAACACTGAAGCTTTCTTT. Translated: CASSYQGQGLENTEAFF.

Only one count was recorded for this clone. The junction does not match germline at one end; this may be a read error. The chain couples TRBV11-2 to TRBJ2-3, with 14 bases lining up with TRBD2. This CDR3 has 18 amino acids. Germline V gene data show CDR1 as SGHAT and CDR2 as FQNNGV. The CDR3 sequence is CASSLEEGGLAGADTQYF. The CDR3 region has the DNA TGTGCCAGCAGCCTAGAAGAAGGGGGACTAGCGGGAGCCGATACGCAGTATTTT.